Described below is a single T cell receptor (beta chain) sequence and its context. Its antigen remains unknown. The CDR3 is 13 amino acids. V was clipped by 3 bases and J by 8 bases; unmatched bases: 0. Germline V gene sequence: CDR1 MNHNS, CDR2 SASEGT. Clones were read by immunoSEQ multiplex PCR, and TCRdb kept only the in-frame ones, dropping some. The sample lists 2,500 to 3,500 clones; 72% were seen once. The data derive from a study of OX40 agonist ivuxolimab in advanced cancers. At the level of the study: Those treated in dose escalation had hepatocellular carcinoma, melanoma, renal cell cancer or head and neck cancer. Study-level points and caveats: Expanded clones were, on average, more numerous in CD8+ T cells than in CD4+.

The specimen was CD4+ or CD8+ T cells sorted from blood, collected in a trial of the OX40 agonist ivuxolimab. The gene calls are TRBV6-1 and TRBJ1-6; 8 positions match TRBD1. The sequence derives from an adult with an advanced solid tumor such as melanoma, head and neck, liver or kidney cancer. CDR3 nucleotides: TGTGCCAGCAGTGACAGGGGGCATTCACCCCTCCACTTT. Its protein is CASSDRGHSPLHF.